Listed below are T cell receptor beta chains from one sample, sequenced in a study of T-cell memory formation after mild COVID-19. TCRdb re-analysed the 5' RACE reads in MiXCR, keeping a single row per CDR3 protein. The sample contains about 350,000 distinct CDR3 sequences, about 13% of which appear only once. Sequencing was performed on PBMCs or a T cell subset sorted from them (not recorded which). The source is a man aged 18 to 30 who had mild COVID-19 (a few samples of this study predate the infection). Cell type and time point are not known. CDR3s include the opening cysteine and the closing phenylalanine or tryptophan. Fields, in order: D gene, clone size, J gene, V gene, CDR3 protein, CDR3 DNA. D genes are given only for firm matches. Clone size is stated in some rows and not others, as once, few, many or a class when expanded.

>TRBD1|NA|TRBJ2-3|TRBV20-1
CSARSRDRNTDTQYF
TGCAGTGCTCGATCCCGGGACAGAAACACAGATACGCAGTATTTT
>NA|NA|TRBJ2-7|TRBV10-3
CAIASSHEQYF
TGTGCCATCGCTAGCTCCCACGAGCAGTACTTC
>TRBD1|NA|TRBJ2-4|TRBV5-1
CAHRQGESLAKNIQYF
TGCGCGCACAGGCAGGGGGAAAGCTTGGCCAAAAACATTCAGTACTTC
>NA|NA|TRBJ1-1|TRBV12-3/TRBV12-4
CASSFELNTEAFF
TGTGCCAGCAGTTTTGAGTTGAACACTGAAGCTTTCTTT
>TRBD2|few|TRBJ2-1|TRBV12-3/TRBV12-4
CASSFPSNRGVGDEQFF
TGTGCCAGCAGTTTTCCCTCAAATCGGGGGGTCGGAGATGAGCAGTTCTTC
>NA|NA|TRBJ2-1|TRBV12-3/TRBV12-4
CASTVARGGYNEQFF
TGTGCCAGCACCGTCGCGAGGGGGGGCTACAATGAGCAGTTCTTC
>NA|few|TRBJ2-3|TRBV27
CASSQLAFPDTQYF
TGTGCCAGCAGTCAGCTAGCGTTTCCAGATACGCAGTATTTT
>NA|NA|TRBJ2-7|TRBV12-5
CASEEGPYEQYF
TGTGCTAGTGAGGAGGGGCCCTACGAGCAGTACTTC
>TRBD2|NA|TRBJ2-1|TRBV6-2/TRBV6-3
CASSYSLAGGPIFNEQFF
TGTGCCAGCAGTTACTCGTTAGCGGGGGGGCCTATTTTCAATGAGCAGTTCTTC
>NA|many|TRBJ2-2|TRBV12-3/TRBV12-4
CASSPKQVANTGELFF
TGTGCCAGCAGTCCAAAACAGGTTGCGAACACCGGGGAGCTGTTTTTT
>NA|few|TRBJ1-4|TRBV12-3/TRBV12-4
CASGGGPKLFF
TGTGCCAGCGGGGGGGGCCCAAAACTGTTTTTT
>NA|NA|TRBJ1-1|TRBV6-1
CASSEVRGETEAFF
TGTGCCAGCAGTGAAGTGAGGGGGGAAACTGAAGCTTTCTTT
>NA|few|TRBJ2-4|TRBV6-6
CASSEATGQYF
TGTGCCAGCAGCGAGGCCACGGGTCAGTACTTC
>TRBD2|few|TRBJ2-3|TRBV9
CASKPAAGADTQYF
TGTGCCAGCAAGCCCGCAGCGGGGGCCGATACGCAGTATTTT
>NA|many|TRBJ2-5|TRBV5-4
CASSLAGHPPETQYF
TGTGCCAGCAGCTTGGCGGGACATCCTCCGGAGACCCAGTACTTC
>NA|NA|TRBJ2-1|TRBV7-3
CASSPSVSDIQFF
TGTGCCAGCAGCCCTAGCGTCTCTGACATTCAGTTCTTC